This TCR beta chain was recorded in a study of control samples from healthy donors and cancer patients. TCRdb keeps only in-frame clones here, not all; method: immunoSEQ multiplex PCR. The repertoire holds about 150,000 clones, with 80% to 95% as singletons. This CDR3 is built from 12 residues. Germline V gene data show CDR1 as SGHDT and CDR2 as YYEEEE. Trimming removed 1 base at V and 5 bases at J, with 7 bases between. Sample: blood. The chain couples TRBV5-6 to TRBJ2-7; no clear D gene. The receptor was isolated from a young man in good health. CDR3 residues: CASSLPGNEQYF. The CDR3 DNA is TGTGCCAGCAGCTTGCCGGGTAACGAGCAGTACTTC.